The 5 T cell receptor beta chains below come from one sample, sequenced in a study of glioma-infiltrating T cells after dendritic cell vaccination. Stated time point: after dendritic cell vaccination, including at tumor progression/relapse. Assay: immunoSEQ multiplex PCR; the TCRdb copy retains only in-frame clones and omits some. This sample has about 82,000 clones; 80% to 85% occur once, and the top ten carry 5.5% to 8%. Material: blood, obtained after dendritic cell vaccination. Source of these receptors: a human donor with glioblastoma.

This clone was seen only once. The chain recombines TRBV7-9 with TRBJ2-3; 8 nucleotides match TRBD2. The CDR3 totals 15 residues. Germline lookup yields CDR1 SEHNR and CDR2 FQNEAQ (reference sequence). Trimming removed 3 bases from V and 3 bases from J; junction bases left unmatched: 5. CDR3 residues: CASSLQRGRTDTQYF. The CDR3 DNA follows: TGTGCCAGCAGCTTGCAGCGGGGGAGGACAGATACGCAGTATTTT. The complete variable domain, with remaining parts taken from reference TRBV7-9 and TRBJ2-3, reads DTGVSQNPRHKITKRGQNVTFRCDPISEHNRLYWYRQTLGQGPEFLTYFQNEAQLEKSRLLSDRFSAERPKGSFSTLEIQRTEQGDSAMYLCASSLQRGRTDTQYFGPGTRLTVL.

The chain is built from TRBV27 and TRBJ1-3; the D gene is possibly TRBD1 (5 bases). Trimming removed 2 bases from V and 4 bases from J, with 12 bases in between. Germline loops: CDR1 MNHEY, CDR2 SMNVEV (reference sequence). The CDR3 sequence is 15 residues long. Here the CDR3 DNA reads TGTGCCAGCAGTTTACAGGGATCGTTCGGAAACACCATATATTTT. The encoded protein is CASSLQGSFGNTIYF.

The V gene is TRBV4-2, the J gene TRBJ2-7; TRBD2 agrees at 8 bases. Trimming at V came to 5 bases and at J to 0 bases, leaving 12 bases not matched to a gene. The germline gives CDR1 LGHNA, CDR2 YNFKEQ. The CDR3 contains 17 residues. The chain's CDR3 is CASSKSAGDGRSYEQYF. CDR3 nucleotide sequence: TGTGCCAGCAGCAAATCAGCGGGGGACGGACGCTCCTACGAGCAGTACTTC.

This chain uses TRBV5-1 with TRBJ2-7; no firm D call. Trimming cost V 1 base and J 2 bases, with 4 bases left between them. The CDR3 totals 12 residues. Germline-derived CDR1 and CDR2 are SGHRS and YFSETQ. The CDR3 spells CASSLNTYEQYF. In DNA, the CDR3 is TGCGCCAGCAGCTTGAATACCTACGAGCAGTACTTC.

The chain couples TRBV4-3 to TRBJ2-7, with 9 nucleotides matching TRBD1. The CDR3 is 15 amino acids. V trimming: 4 bases; J trimming: 3 bases; junction bases outside the gene matches: 7. Germline CDR1 is LGHNA and CDR2 is YSLEER. CDR3 DNA: TGCGCCAGCAGCCGTACCGGGACAGGGCACTACGAGCAGTACTTC. It translates to CASSRTGTGHYEQYF.